The 23 T cell receptor beta chains below were found in one sample sequenced in a study of T cell repertoires in cytomegalovirus infection. TCRdb independently ran MiXCR on the reads; one entry per CDR3 protein. The table lists 450,000 to 550,000 distinct CDR3 sequences, about 15% of them singletons. Material for sequencing was CD8+ T cells from PBMCs. Receptors were obtained from a human donor in good health (CMV status not recorded). Some clones in this sample may be carry-over from other donors' samples.

The J gene is TRBJ1-1, the V gene TRBV18, with a possible D match to TRBD1 (6 bases). There are 18 residues in the CDR3. Per germline, CDR1 KGHSH and CDR2 LQKENI. V lost 1 base and J 2 bases, leaving 20 bases between the germline ends. CDR3 bases: TGTGCCAGCTCACCACGGGGGCAGGAGGCGATCCCCAACACTGAAGCTTTCTTT. Its translation is CASSPRGQEAIPNTEAFF.

The chain couples TRBV5-8 to TRBJ2-7; TRBD2 might be the D (5 bases). Germline V gene sequence: CDR1 SGHTS, CDR2 YDEGEE. The V and J ends lost 5 bases and 3 bases respectively, with 15 bases between them. The CDR3 extends over 14 amino acids. CDR3 DNA sequence: TGTGCCAGCAGTAACAACAGAGGGCTCTACGAGCAGTACTTC. It specifies CASSNNRGLYEQYF. The variable domain in full, with the rest retrieved from reference TRBV5-8 and TRBJ2-7, is EAGVTQSPTHLIKTRGQQATLRCSPISGHTSVYWYQQALGLGLQFLLWYDEGEERNRGNFPPRFSGRQFPNYSSELNVNALELEDSALYLCASSNNRGLYEQYFGPGTRLTVT.

This clonotype was picked up many times. V usage is TRBV6-6 and J usage is TRBJ2-1; 7 bases align to TRBD2. V lost 0 bases, J lost 2 bases, and 10 bases stayed unmatched. CDR1 is MNHNY, CDR2 SVGAGI, per germline (reference sequence). The CDR3 totals 18 residues. CDR3 loop: CASSYSAGAGDPYNEQFF. The CDR3 nucleotides read TGTGCCAGCAGTTACTCAGCCGGGGCGGGAGACCCCTACAATGAGCAGTTCTTC.

This chain links TRBV5-1 with TRBJ2-1; TRBD2 is a possible D gene (6 bases). The germline V and J ends were trimmed by 1 base and 8 bases, with 16 bases remaining between them. CDR3 length: 15 amino acids. Germline V gene sequence: CDR1 SGHRS, CDR2 YFSETQ. The DNA of the CDR3 is TGCGCCAGCAGCTTGCGTGTGGGAGGAGACGATGAGCAGTTCTTC. This gives the protein CASSLRVGGDDEQFF.

The V gene is TRBV18, the J gene TRBJ2-1, with 9 bases lining up with TRBD1. With 4 bases clipped from V and 2 bases from J, the junction kept 9 bases outside the gene matches. The germline V gene has CDR1 KGHSH and CDR2 LQKENI. This CDR3 spans 17 amino acids. The CDR3 DNA reads TGTGCCAGCTCACTAAAACCGGACAGGGGCCCCTACAATGAGCAGTTCTTC. It translates to CASSLKPDRGPYNEQFF.

The table lists this clonotype with many counts. The rearrangement joins TRBV12-3 or TRBV12-4 to TRBJ2-3; the match to TRBD2 covers 9 bases. V lost 5 bases, J lost 2 bases, and 5 bases stayed unmatched. The CDR3 length is 15 residues. The DNA for the CDR3 is TGTGCCAGCAGTCCTCGACTAGCGGACACAGATACGCAGTATTTT. This codes for CASSPRLADTDTQYF.

In its sample, this clonotype was seen a few times. The V call is TRBV4-1, the J call TRBJ2-7; 9 positions match TRBD1. The germline V gene encodes CDR1 MGHRA and CDR2 YSYEKL. Germline trimming cut 1 base from V and 12 bases from J; bases unmatched to any gene: 7. CDR3 length: 13 amino acids. The CDR3 nucleotides are TGCGCCAGCAGCCAAGGGACAGGGGATCGTCGGTACTTC. It encodes CASSQGTGDRRYF.

This clonotype was observed a few times. V gene TRBV4-1 combines with J gene TRBJ1-5; D ambiguous. The germline V gene encodes CDR1 MGHRA and CDR2 YSYEKL. The CDR3 length is 14 residues. V was pared by 4 bases and J by 0 bases, with 7 bases between. CDR3 loop: CASSREDSNQPQHF. For the CDR3, the DNA is TGCGCCAGCAGCCGTGAGGATAGCAATCAGCCCCAGCATTTT.

In its sample, this clonotype was seen a few times. The chain recombines TRBV6-5 with TRBJ2-7; no clear D gene. CDR1 is MNHEY and CDR2 is SVGAGI in the germline V gene. The CDR3 has 13 residues. V lost 5 bases and J 3 bases, leaving 11 bases between the germline ends. This CDR3 reads CASSPSDNYEQYF. CDR3 bases: TGTGCCAGCAGTCCCTCCGACAACTACGAGCAGTACTTC.

This clonotype was recorded many times. V and J are TRBV7-8 and TRBJ2-7; a weak D match, TRBD2 (6 bases). The CDR3 is 13 amino acids. Germline lookup yields CDR1 SGHVS and CDR2 FQNEAQ. Trimming took 3 bases from V and 4 from J, leaving 10 bases between them. The CDR3 bases are TGTGCCAGCAGCTTTGGAGGGTGGTACGAGCAGTACTTC. Amino acids: CASSFGGWYEQYF.

This clonotype has at least ten counts. This chain joins TRBV11-2 and TRBJ2-5; 9 bases fit TRBD2. The CDR3 sequence is 16 residues long. Germline V gives CDR1 SGHAT, CDR2 FQNNGV. V gave up 0 bases and J gave up 3 bases; unmatched junction bases: 5. CDR3 residues: CASSLELAGSKETQYF. As DNA, the CDR3 is TGTGCCAGCAGCTTAGAGCTAGCGGGGTCCAAAGAGACCCAGTACTTC.

This clonotype was seen a few times. In DNA, the CDR3 is TGTGCCAGCGGTTCGGAGTGGCAGACTAATTCACCCCTCCACTTT. It specifies CASGSEWQTNSPLHF. This chain connects TRBV27 to TRBJ1-6; no definite D call. This CDR3 comprises 15 residues. CDR1 and CDR2 from the germline V gene are MNHEY and SMNVEV (reference sequence). V was shortened by 8 bases and J by 6 bases, with 17 bases between the two germline ends.

This clonotype was seen repeatedly, ten times or more. The chain joins TRBV24-1 to TRBJ2-1; the D is unclear. V lost 8 bases to trimming and J lost 1 base, with 8 bases between them. CDR1 KGHDR and CDR2 SFDVKD come from the germline V gene. This CDR3 spans 13 amino acids. DNA of the CDR3: TGTGCCACCAAGGCAAATTCCTACAATGAGCAGTTCTTC. This sequence encodes CATKANSYNEQFF.

V and J are TRBV18 and TRBJ2-1; D not certain. CDR1 is KGHSH, CDR2 LQKENI, per germline. Trimming removed 3 bases from V and 6 bases from J, with 12 bases in between. This CDR3 has 14 residues. Here the CDR3 DNA reads TGTGCCAGCTCACCGGCTCCAATGGGCAATGAGCAGTTCTTC. Amino acid sequence: CASSPAPMGNEQFF.

In its sample, this clonotype was seen a few times. The rearrangement uses TRBV3-1 and TRBJ1-1, with D maybe TRBD1 (6 bases). Trimming left V 0 bases short and J 6 bases short, with 11 bases between. Per germline, CDR1 LGHDT and CDR2 YNNKEL (reference sequence). The CDR3 covers 14 residues. The chain's CDR3 is CASSQDRTGPEAFF. For the CDR3, the DNA is TGTGCCAGCAGCCAAGATCGAACAGGGCCTGAAGCTTTCTTT.

The V call is TRBV7-9, the J call TRBJ1-2; D possibly corresponds to TRBD1 (6 bases). This CDR3 is built from 16 residues. With 1 base removed from V and 6 bases from J, the gap between germline ends came to 18 bases. Germline V CDR1 and CDR2: SEHNR, FQNEAQ (reference sequence). In nucleotides, the CDR3 is TGTGCCAGCAGCTTAGTAGGGGGGGCGGATAAGGATGGCTACACCTTC. The encoded protein is CASSLVGGADKDGYTF.

This clonotype was counted many times. The rearrangement uses TRBV28 and TRBJ1-6, with D unclear. Trimming left V 7 bases short and J 4 bases short, with 11 bases between. The V gene's germline CDR1 is MDHEN and CDR2 SYDVKM. This CDR3 has 14 amino acids. This CDR3 reads CASTEIRYNSPLHF. DNA of the CDR3: TGTGCCAGCACTGAGATACGGTATAATTCACCCCTCCACTTT.

This clonotype has at least ten counts. This chain joins TRBV7-8 and TRBJ1-5; D might be TRBD1 (5 bases). V gave up 5 bases and J gave up 2 bases, with 25 bases separating them. The CDR3 totals 19 residues. CDR1 and CDR2 from the germline V gene are SGHVS and FQNEAQ. The CDR3 sequence is CASSPTRWKGSYGNQPQHF. The CDR3, as DNA: TGTGCCAGCAGCCCTACGCGGTGGAAGGGGTCTTATGGCAATCAGCCCCAGCATTTT.

Regarding this clonotype: This may stem from a read error, because a much larger clone lies one nucleotide away. The final CDR3 position lacks the conserved phenylalanine or tryptophan, pointing to a likely read error. The chain couples TRBV9 to TRBJ2-7, with D uncertain. In germline, CDR1 is SGDLS, CDR2 YYNGEE. The CDR3 has 14 residues. Trimming left V 0 bases short and J 1 base short, with 8 bases between. The CDR3 DNA reads TGTGCCAGCAGCGTAGGATCGGGTTCCTACGAGCAGTACTTA. It specifies CASSVGSGSYEQYL.

The sample holds many counts of this clonotype. J is TRBJ1-6 and V is TRBV6-5; D gene uncertain. The CDR3 contains 15 residues. V was cut by 6 bases and J by 10 bases, with 19 bases left in between. Germline CDR1 is MNHEY and CDR2 is SVGAGI. In DNA, the CDR3 is TGTGCCAGCAGCCAGGTTCACGAAAGGAGATCACCCCTCCACTTT. Protein product: CASSQVHERRSPLHF.

This clonotype came up a few times. The gene calls are TRBV5-6 and TRBJ2-5, with 10 nucleotides matching TRBD2. Germline CDR1 SGHDT, CDR2 YYEEEE. The CDR3 covers 16 residues. Trimming cost V 4 bases and J 4 bases; bases outside gene matches: 10. The CDR3 loop is CASSGRLAGRSETQYF. The CDR3 DNA reads as TGTGCCAGCAGCGGGCGACTAGCGGGTCGGTCAGAGACCCAGTACTTC.

This clonotype was seen ten or more times. This chain connects TRBV2 to TRBJ1-2; possibly TRBD1 for D (6 bases). The V and J ends lost 11 bases and 3 bases respectively, with 13 bases between them. CDR1 and CDR2 from the germline V gene are SNHLY and FYNNEI. The CDR3 consists of 12 residues. CDR3 amino acids: CAVLRQDYGYTF. Here the CDR3 DNA reads TGTGCCGTTCTTAGACAGGACTATGGCTACACCTTC.

A remark on this clonotype: A much larger clonotype is one base distant, so this may be a read error. The chain joins TRBV2 to TRBJ2-3, with a possible D match to TRBD2 (6 bases). V dropped 7 bases and J dropped 0 bases, with 17 bases sitting between them. Germline V gives CDR1 SNHLY, CDR2 FYNNEI. The CDR3 runs to 16 residues. The CDR3 coding sequence is TGTGCCAGCAACCTGACTGGGGGGAGTAGCACAGATACGCAGTATTTT. It translates to CASNLTGGSSTDTQYF.